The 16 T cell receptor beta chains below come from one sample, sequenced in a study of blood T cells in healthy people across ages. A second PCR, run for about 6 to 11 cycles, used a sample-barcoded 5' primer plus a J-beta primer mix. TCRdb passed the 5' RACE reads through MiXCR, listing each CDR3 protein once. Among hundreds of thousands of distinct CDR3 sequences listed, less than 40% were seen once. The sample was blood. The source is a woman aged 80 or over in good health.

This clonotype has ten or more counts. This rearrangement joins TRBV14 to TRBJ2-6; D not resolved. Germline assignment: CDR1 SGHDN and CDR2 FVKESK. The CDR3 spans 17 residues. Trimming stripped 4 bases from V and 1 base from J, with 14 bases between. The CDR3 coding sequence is TGTGCCAGCAGCCCTCTCGAGGTGGGGTCTGGGGCCAACGTCCTGACTTTC. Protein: CASSPLEVGSGANVLTF.

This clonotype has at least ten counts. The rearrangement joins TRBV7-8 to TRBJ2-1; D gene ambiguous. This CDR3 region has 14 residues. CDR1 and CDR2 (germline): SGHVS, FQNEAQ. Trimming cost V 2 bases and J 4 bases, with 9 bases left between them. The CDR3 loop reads CASSLSPEYNEQFF. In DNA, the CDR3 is TGTGCCAGCAGCTTAAGTCCGGAATACAATGAGCAGTTCTTC.

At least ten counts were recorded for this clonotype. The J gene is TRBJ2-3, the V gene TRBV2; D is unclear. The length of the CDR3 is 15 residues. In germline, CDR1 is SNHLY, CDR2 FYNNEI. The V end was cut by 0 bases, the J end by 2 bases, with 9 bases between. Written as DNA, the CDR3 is TGTGCCAGCAGTGAAGCGGGAAGACTCACAGATACGCAGTATTTT. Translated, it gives CASSEAGRLTDTQYF.

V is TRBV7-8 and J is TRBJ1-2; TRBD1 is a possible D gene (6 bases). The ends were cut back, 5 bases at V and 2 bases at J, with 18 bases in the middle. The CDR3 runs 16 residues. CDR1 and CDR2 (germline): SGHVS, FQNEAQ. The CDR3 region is CASSQWLGQQNYGYTF. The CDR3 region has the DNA TGTGCCAGCAGCCAATGGTTAGGACAGCAAAACTATGGCTACACCTTC.

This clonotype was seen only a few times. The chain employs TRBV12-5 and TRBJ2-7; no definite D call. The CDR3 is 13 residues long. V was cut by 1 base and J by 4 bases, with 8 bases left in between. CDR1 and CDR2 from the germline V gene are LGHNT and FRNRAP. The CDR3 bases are TGTGCTAGTGGTTTGGGCATGGGATACGAGCAGTACTTC. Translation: CASGLGMGYEQYF.

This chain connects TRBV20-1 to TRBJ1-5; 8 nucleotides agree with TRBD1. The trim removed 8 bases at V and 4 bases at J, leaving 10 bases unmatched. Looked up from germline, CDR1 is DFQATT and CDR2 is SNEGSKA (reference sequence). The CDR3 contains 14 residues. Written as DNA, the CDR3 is TGCAGTTATAAAGGACAGGGTCAAAATCAGCCCCAGCATTTT. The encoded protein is CSYKGQGQNQPQHF.

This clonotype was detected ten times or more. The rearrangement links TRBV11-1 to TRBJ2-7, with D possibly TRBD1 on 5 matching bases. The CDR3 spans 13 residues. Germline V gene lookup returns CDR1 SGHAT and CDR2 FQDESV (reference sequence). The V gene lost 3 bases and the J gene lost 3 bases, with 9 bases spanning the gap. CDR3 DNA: TGTGCCAGCAGCTTTTCCAGGGACTACGAGCAGTACTTC. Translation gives CASSFSRDYEQYF.

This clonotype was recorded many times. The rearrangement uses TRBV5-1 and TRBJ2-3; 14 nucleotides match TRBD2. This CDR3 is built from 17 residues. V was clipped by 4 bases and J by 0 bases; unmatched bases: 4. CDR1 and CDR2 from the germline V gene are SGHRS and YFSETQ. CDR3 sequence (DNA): TGCGCCAGCAGCCCGGGACTAGCGGGGGATAGCACAGATACGCAGTATTTT. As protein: CASSPGLAGDSTDTQYF.

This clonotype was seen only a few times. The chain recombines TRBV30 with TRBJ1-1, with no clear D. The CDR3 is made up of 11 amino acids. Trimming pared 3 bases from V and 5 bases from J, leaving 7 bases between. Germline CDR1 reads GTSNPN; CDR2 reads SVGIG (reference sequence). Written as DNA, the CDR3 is TGTGCCTGGAGCCGGGAAACTGAAGCTTTCTTT. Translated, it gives CAWSRETEAFF.

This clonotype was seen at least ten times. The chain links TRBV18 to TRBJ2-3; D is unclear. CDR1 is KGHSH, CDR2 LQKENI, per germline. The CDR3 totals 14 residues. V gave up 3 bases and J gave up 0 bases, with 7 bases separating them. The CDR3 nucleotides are TGTGCCAGCTCACCGACCCCCAGCACAGATACGCAGTATTTT. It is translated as CASSPTPSTDTQYF.

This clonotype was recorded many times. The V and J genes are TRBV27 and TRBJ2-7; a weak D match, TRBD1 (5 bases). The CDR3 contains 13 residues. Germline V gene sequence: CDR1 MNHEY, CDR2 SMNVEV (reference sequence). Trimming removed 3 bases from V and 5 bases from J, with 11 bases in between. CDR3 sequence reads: CASSFTRVNEQYF. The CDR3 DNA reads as TGTGCCAGCAGTTTCACCAGGGTCAACGAGCAGTACTTC.

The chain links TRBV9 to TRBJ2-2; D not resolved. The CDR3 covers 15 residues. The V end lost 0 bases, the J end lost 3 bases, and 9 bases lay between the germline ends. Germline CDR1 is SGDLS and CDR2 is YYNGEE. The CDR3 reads CASSVEVHYTGELFF. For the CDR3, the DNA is TGTGCCAGCAGCGTAGAAGTCCACTACACCGGGGAGCTGTTTTTT. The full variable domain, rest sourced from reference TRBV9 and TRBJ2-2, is DSGVTQTPKHLITATGQRVTLRCSPRSGDLSVYWYQQSLDQGLQFLIQYYNGEERAKGNILERFSAQQFPDLHSELNLSSLELGDSALYFCASSVEVHYTGELFFGEGSRLTVL.

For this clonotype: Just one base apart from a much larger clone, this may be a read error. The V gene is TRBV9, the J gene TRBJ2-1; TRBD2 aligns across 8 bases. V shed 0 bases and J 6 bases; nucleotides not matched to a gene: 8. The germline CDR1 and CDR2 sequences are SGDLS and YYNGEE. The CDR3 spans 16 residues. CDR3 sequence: CASSVETGGPCNEQFF. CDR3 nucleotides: TGTGCCAGCAGCGTAGAAACGGGGGGGCCCTGCAATGAGCAGTTCTTC.

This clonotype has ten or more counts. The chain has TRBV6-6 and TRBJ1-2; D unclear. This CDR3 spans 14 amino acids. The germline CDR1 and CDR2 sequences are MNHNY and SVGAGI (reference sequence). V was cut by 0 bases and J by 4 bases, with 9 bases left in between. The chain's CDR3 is CASSYSAGAYGYTF. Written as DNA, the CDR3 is TGTGCCAGCAGTTACTCGGCAGGTGCCTATGGCTACACCTTC.

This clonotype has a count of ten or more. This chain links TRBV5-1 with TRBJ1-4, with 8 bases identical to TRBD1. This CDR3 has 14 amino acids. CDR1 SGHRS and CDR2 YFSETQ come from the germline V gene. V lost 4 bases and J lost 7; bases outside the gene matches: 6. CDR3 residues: CASSLGQGSEKLFF. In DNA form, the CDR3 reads TGCGCCAGCAGCCTCGGACAGGGTAGTGAAAAACTGTTTTTT.

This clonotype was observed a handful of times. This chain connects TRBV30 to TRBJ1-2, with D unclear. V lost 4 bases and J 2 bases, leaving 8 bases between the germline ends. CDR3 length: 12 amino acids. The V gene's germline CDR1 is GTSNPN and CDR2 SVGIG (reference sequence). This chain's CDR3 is CAWKGHNYGYTF. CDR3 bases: TGTGCCTGGAAAGGGCACAACTATGGCTACACCTTC.